The TCR beta chain described here comes from a study of CD8 T cells in ankylosing spondylitis. Study-wide results and limits: Several of the motif variants were reported before in synovial fluid and blood from reactive arthritis.

The CDR3 runs 15 residues. V was pared by 3 bases and J by 3 bases, with 13 bases between. Germline V gene sequence: CDR1 MNHEY, CDR2 SMNVEV (reference sequence). Each CDR3 protein gets one entry after TCRdb re-called the 5' RACE reads with MiXCR. The sample contains about 130,000 distinct CDR3 sequences, roughly 15% of which appear only once. A word on this clonotype: What it binds is not known.

This TCR was sampled from a female donor with ankylosing spondylitis or in good health (not recorded which). This chain joins TRBV27 and TRBJ2-3; D perhaps matches TRBD2 (6 bases). The sample was blood, either unsorted or a sorted T cell fraction (not recorded which). The CDR3 coding sequence is TGTGCCAGCAGTTTCTCGGGAGAAGGGACAGATACGCAGTATTTT. Amino acid sequence: CASSFSGEGTDTQYF.